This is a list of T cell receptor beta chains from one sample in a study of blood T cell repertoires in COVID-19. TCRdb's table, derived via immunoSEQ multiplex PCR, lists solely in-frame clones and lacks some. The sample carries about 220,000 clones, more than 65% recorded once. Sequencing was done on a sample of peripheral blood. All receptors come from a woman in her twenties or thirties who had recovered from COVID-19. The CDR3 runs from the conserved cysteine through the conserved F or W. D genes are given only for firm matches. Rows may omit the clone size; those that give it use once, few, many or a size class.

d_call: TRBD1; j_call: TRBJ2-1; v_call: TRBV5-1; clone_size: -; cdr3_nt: TGCGCCAGCAGCCGTGACAGGGGTGACTACAATGAGCAGTTCTTC; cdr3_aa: CASSRDRGDYNEQFF
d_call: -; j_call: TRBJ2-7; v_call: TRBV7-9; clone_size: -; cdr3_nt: TGTGCCAGCAGTCAACTTTCCTACGAGCAGTACTTC; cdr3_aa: CASSQLSYEQYF
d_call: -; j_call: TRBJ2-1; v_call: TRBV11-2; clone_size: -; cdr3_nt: TGTGCCAGCAGCCTCCTCAGGGGCGATGAGCAGTTCTTC; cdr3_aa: CASSLLRGDEQFF
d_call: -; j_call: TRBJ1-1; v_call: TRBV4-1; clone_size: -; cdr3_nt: TGCGCCAGCAGCCAAGAGGGGGAGGGCTGGGCTGAAGCTTTCTTT; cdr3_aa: CASSQEGEGWAEAFF
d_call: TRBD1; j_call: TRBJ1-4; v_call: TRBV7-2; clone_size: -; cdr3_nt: TGTGCCAGCAGCCCGGACAGGGGTAATGAAAAACTGTTTTTT; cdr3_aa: CASSPDRGNEKLFF
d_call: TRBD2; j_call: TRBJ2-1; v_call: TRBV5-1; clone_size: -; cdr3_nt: TGCGCCAGCAGCCCCACTAGCGGGGGCTCCTACAATGAGCAGTTCTTC; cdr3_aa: CASSPTSGGSYNEQFF
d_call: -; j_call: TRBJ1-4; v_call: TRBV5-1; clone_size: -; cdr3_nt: TGCGCCAGCAGCTTGACAGGCACCTCAACTAATGAAAAACTGTTTTTT; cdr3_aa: CASSLTGTSTNEKLFF
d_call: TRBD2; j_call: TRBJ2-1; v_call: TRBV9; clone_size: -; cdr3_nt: TGTGCCAGCAGCGTAGAAGGACTAGCGGGGTACAATGAGCAGTTCTTC; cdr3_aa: CASSVEGLAGYNEQFF
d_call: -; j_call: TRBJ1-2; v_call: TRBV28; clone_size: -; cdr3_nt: TGTGCCAGCTCGAACGACCCGGGGGGCCTAAAGTTCTTAAACTATGGCTACACCTTC; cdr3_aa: CASSNDPGGLKFLNYGYTF
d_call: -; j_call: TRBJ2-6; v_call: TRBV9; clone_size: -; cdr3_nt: TGTGCCAGCAGCGCGGGCTCTGGGGCCAACGTCCTGACTTTC; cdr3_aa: CASSAGSGANVLTF
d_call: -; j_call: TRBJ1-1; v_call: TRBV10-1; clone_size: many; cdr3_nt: TGCGCCAGCAGTTCGGAGTTGAACACTGAAGCTTTCTTT; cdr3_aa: CASSSELNTEAFF
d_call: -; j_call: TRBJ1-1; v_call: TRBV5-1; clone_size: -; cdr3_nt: TGCGCCAGCAGTCTAACAGAGTACACTGAAGCTTTCTTT; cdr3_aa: CASSLTEYTEAFF
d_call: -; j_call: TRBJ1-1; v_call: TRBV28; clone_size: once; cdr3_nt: TGTGCCAGCAGTTTCACCGCATTGGCAGGGTTTCCGAACACTGAAGCTTTCTTT; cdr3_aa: CASSFTALAGFPNTEAFF
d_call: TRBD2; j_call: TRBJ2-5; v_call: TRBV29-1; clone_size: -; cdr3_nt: TGCAGCGTCTTACCGCGGACTAGCGGGTACCCCTCTCAAGAGACCCAGTACTTC; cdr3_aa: CSVLPRTSGYPSQETQYF
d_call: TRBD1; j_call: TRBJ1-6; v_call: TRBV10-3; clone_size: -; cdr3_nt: TGTGCCATCAGTCTAGGGACAGGGGATTCACCCCTCCACTTT; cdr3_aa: CAISLGTGDSPLHF
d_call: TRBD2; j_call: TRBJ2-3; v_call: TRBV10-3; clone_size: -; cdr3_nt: TGTGCCATCAGTGAGTATGGCGGGGGTAGCACAGATACGCAGTATTTT; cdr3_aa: CAISEYGGGSTDTQYF
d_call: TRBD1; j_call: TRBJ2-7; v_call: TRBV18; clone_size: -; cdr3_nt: TGTGCCAGCTCAGAGACAGGGTCCTCCTACGAGCAGTACTTC; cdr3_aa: CASSETGSSYEQYF
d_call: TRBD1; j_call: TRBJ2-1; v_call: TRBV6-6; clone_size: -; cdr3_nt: TGTGCCAGCAGGTTCGGGACAGGGGACTACAATGAGCAGTTCTTC; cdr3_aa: CASRFGTGDYNEQFF
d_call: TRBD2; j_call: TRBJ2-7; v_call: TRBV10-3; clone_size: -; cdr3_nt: TGTGCCATCGGTTTGTCTAGCGGGCAGAGCTCCTACGAGCAGTACTTC; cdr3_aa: CAIGLSSGQSSYEQYF
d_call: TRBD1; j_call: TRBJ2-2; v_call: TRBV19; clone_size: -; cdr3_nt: TGTGCCGGGGGACCGGGACAGGTTACCGGGGAGCTGTTTTTT; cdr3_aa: CAGGPGQVTGELFF
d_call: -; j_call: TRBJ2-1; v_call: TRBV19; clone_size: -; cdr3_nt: TGTGCCAGTAGTAACAGACGGGAGAACAATGAGCAGTTCTTC; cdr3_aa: CASSNRRENNEQFF
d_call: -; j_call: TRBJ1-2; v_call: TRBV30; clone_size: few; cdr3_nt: TGTGCCTGGAGTTGGGGCGGGACTAACTATGGCTACACCTTC; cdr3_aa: CAWSWGGTNYGYTF
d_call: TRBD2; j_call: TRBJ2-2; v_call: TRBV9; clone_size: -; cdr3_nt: TGTGCCAGCAGCGTATGGTCTAGCGGGAATCACGGGGAGCTGTTTTTT; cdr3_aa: CASSVWSSGNHGELFF
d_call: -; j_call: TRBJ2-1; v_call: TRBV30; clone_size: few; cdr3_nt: TGTGCCTGGAGTGTATCAGGGTACAATGAGCAGTTCTTC; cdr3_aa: CAWSVSGYNEQFF
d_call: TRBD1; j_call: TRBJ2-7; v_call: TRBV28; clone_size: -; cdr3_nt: TGTGCCAGCAGTTTATTGGACAGGGGCTACGAGCAGTACTTC; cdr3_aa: CASSLLDRGYEQYF
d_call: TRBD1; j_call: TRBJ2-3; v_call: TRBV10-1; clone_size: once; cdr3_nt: TGCGCCAGCAGTGACGGGACAGGGGTTCGCACAGATACGCAGTATTTT; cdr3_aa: CASSDGTGVRTDTQYF
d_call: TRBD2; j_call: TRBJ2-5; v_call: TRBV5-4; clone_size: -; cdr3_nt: TGTGCCAGCAGCTCCGGACTAGCGGGTCAAGAGACCCAGTACTTC; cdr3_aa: CASSSGLAGQETQYF
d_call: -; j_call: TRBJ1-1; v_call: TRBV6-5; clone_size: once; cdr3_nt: TGTGCCAGCAGTTACGGGGGGATCAACACTGAAGCTTTCTTT; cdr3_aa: CASSYGGINTEAFF
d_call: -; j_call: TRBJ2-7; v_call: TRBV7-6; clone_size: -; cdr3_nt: TGTGCCAGCAGCTTAGAGCTTAGCGGAATCCCCTACTCCTACGAGCAGTACTTC; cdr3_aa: CASSLELSGIPYSYEQYF
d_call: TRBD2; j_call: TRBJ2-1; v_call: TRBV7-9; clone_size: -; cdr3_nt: TGTGCCAGCAGTCGGCTAGCGGGCGCGGAGCAGTTCTTC; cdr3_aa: CASSRLAGAEQFF
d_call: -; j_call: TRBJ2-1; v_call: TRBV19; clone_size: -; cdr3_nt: TGTGCCAGTAGTTCAGGACCGGACGGGGAACAGTTCTTC; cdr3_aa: CASSSGPDGEQFF
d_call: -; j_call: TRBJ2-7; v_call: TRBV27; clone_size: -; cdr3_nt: TGTGCCAGCAGGTGGTCTAGCGTTCCCTACGAGCAGTACTTC; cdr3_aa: CASRWSSVPYEQYF
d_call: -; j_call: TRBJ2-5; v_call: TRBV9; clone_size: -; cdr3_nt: TGTGCCAGCAGCGTAGATCTGCAAGAGACCCAGTACTTC; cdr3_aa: CASSVDLQETQYF
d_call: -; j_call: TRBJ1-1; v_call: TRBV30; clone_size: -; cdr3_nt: TGTGCCTCGATCAGGGGAGCTGACACTGAAGCTTTCTTT; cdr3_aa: CASIRGADTEAFF
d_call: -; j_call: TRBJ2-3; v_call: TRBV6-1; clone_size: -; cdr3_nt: TGTGCCAGCAGTGAAATAACGGTCACAGATACGCAGTATTTT; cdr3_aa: CASSEITVTDTQYF
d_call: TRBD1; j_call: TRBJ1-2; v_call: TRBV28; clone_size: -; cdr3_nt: TGTGCCAGCGGGGACAGGGTCTATGGCTACACCTTC; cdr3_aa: CASGDRVYGYTF
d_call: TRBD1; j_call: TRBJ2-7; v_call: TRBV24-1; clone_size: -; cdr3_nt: TGTGCCACCAGTCCAGGGGGATACTACGAGCAGTACTTC; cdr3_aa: CATSPGGYYEQYF
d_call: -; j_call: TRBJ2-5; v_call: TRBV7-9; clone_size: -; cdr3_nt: TGTGCCAGCAGCTCCATCCCTCCCGTCGGCCAAGAGACCCAGTACTTC; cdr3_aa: CASSSIPPVGQETQYF
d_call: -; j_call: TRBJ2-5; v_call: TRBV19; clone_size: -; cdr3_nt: TGTGCCAGTAGCTCCGGGGAGACCCAGTACTTC; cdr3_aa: CASSSGETQYF
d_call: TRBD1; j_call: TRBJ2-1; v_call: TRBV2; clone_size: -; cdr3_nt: TGTGCCAGTCGACAGGGGGATGAGCAGTTCTTC; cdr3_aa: CASRQGDEQFF
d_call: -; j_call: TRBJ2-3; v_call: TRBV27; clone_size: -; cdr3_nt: TGTGCCAGCAGAAGGGGTAATACGCAGTATTTT; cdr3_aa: CASRRGNTQYF